These 9 T cell receptor beta chains were sequenced from one sample in a study of OX40 agonist ivuxolimab in advanced cancers. The assay was immunoSEQ multiplex PCR, and TCRdb's table has in-frame clones only and misses some. The sample has under 90,000 clones; more than 85% are singletons. The starting material was CD4+ or CD8+ T cells sorted from blood, obtained in a trial of the OX40 agonist ivuxolimab. These TCRs come from an adult with an advanced solid tumor such as melanoma, head and neck, liver or kidney cancer.

The V call is TRBV4-3, the J call TRBJ2-7; TRBD1 matches 12 bases. The V gene end was trimmed by 2 bases and the J gene end by 5 bases; junction bases not matched to a gene: 4. This CDR3 region has 15 residues. The germline V gene encodes CDR1 LGHNA and CDR2 YSLEER. DNA of the CDR3: TGCGCCAGCAGCCAAACCGGGACAGGGGGCCACGAGCAGTACTTC. Translating it yields CASSQTGTGGHEQYF.

The genes are TRBV25-1 and TRBJ2-1; TRBD2 matches 7 bases. Germline V CDR1 and CDR2: MGHDK, SYGVNS. This CDR3 has 14 residues. The V segment lost 4 bases and the J segment 6 bases; nucleotides outside the gene matches: 6. This CDR3 reads CASSGDYLANEQFF. The CDR3 DNA is TGTGCCAGCAGTGGGGACTACCTGGCCAATGAGCAGTTCTTC.

The CDR3 nucleotides are TGTGCCAGCAGTCCCGGGGTAGCGGGGGTAGGAGAGCAGTACTTC. It encodes CASSPGVAGVGEQYF. The chain uses TRBV28 and TRBJ2-5; 9 nucleotides agree with TRBD2. With V trimmed by 5 bases and J by 11 bases, 15 bases remained unmatched. There are 15 residues in the CDR3. The germline CDR1 and CDR2 sequences are MDHEN and SYDVKM.

This chain links TRBV9 with TRBJ2-5, with D tentatively TRBD2 (5 bases). Trimming removed 2 bases at V and 3 bases at J, with 14 bases between. Germline CDR1 SGDLS, CDR2 YYNGEE. This CDR3 spans 15 amino acids. The CDR3: CASSVEGRAEETQYF. Written as DNA, the CDR3 is TGTGCCAGCAGCGTTGAAGGGCGAGCGGAAGAGACCCAGTACTTC.

The chain joins TRBV9 to TRBJ1-2; 8 nucleotides align to TRBD1. With V trimmed by 5 bases and J by 4 bases, 7 bases remained unmatched. Germline loops: CDR1 SGDLS, CDR2 YYNGEE. CDR3 length equals 14 residues. The CDR3 bases are TGTGCCAGCAGTGATCACAGGGGGTCCTATGGCTACACCTTC. Its translation is CASSDHRGSYGYTF. The full variable domain, rest sourced from reference TRBV9 and TRBJ1-2, is DSGVTQTPKHLITATGQRVTLRCSPRSGDLSVYWYQQSLDQGLQFLIQYYNGEERAKGNILERFSAQQFPDLHSELNLSSLELGDSALYFCASSDHRGSYGYTFGSGTRLTVV.

The chain couples TRBV5-1 to TRBJ2-2; TRBD2 aligns across 12 bases. The germline V gene encodes CDR1 SGHRS and CDR2 YFSETQ. The CDR3 has 19 amino acids. V lost 5 bases, J lost 4 bases, and 15 bases stayed unmatched. The CDR3 spells CASSSTGLAGLGGTGELFF. DNA of the CDR3: TGCGCCAGCAGTTCTACCGGACTAGCGGGACTGGGGGGCACCGGGGAGCTGTTTTTT. Full variable domain (outside the CDR3, taken from reference TRBV5-1 and TRBJ2-2): KAGVTQTPRYLIKTRGQQVTLSCSPISGHRSVSWYQQTPGQGLQFLFEYFSETQRNKGNFPGRFSGRQFSNSRSEMNVSTLELGDSALYLCASSSTGLAGLGGTGELFFGEGSRLTVL.

The sample holds one count of this clone. The chain is built from TRBV6-5 and TRBJ1-6; D is ambiguous. Trimming stripped 8 bases from V and 5 bases from J, with 10 bases between. From germline, CDR1 is MNHEY and CDR2 SVGAGI. This CDR3 comprises 13 residues. As DNA, the CDR3 is TGTGCCAGCTACTCGGGGAATAATTCACCCCTCCACTTT. It encodes CASYSGNNSPLHF.

The chain joins TRBV19 to TRBJ1-4; tentatively, D is TRBD1 (5 bases). The CDR3 spans 16 residues. CDR1 and CDR2 (germline): LNHDA, SQIVND (reference sequence). V lost 1 base, J lost 8 bases, and 17 bases lay in between. The CDR3 loop is CASSIGAGWGEEKLFF. The DNA of the CDR3 is TGTGCCAGTAGTATAGGGGCTGGATGGGGGGAAGAAAAACTGTTTTTT.

The rearrangement joins TRBV11-2 to TRBJ2-5; 10 bases line up with TRBD2. Trimming took 5 bases from V and 6 from J; bases not matched to a gene: 15. CDR1 and CDR2 from the germline V gene are SGHAT and FQNNGV. The CDR3 is made up of 17 amino acids. CDR3 nucleotide sequence: TGTGCCAGCAGCGCGCTGAAAAGCGGGAGGGCCATGCAGACCCAGTACTTC. The encoded protein is CASSALKSGRAMQTQYF.